This T cell receptor beta chain was observed in a study of cytomegalovirus exposure and HLA in healthy donors. Study-wide findings and caveats: Per a prior analysis, the majority of TCR beta V segments were productive roughly 87% or roughly 30% of the time.

The CDR3 is 14 residues long. Germline V gene data show CDR1 as MDHEN and CDR2 as SYDVKM. Unmatched junction bases numbered 2, after V lost 5 bases and J lost 2 bases. In regard to this clone: Antigen specificity is unknown. This CDR3 is also generated by other DNA sequences in the sample.

Primers for the PCR totalled 60 Vbeta and 13 Jbeta. The repertoire was sequenced with immunoSEQ multiplex PCR; TCRdb's copy has only in-frame clones and lacks some. The sample records around 300,000 clones, 84% being singletons. The sequence derives from a middle-aged woman in good health and CMV-seropositive. The genes are TRBV28 and TRBJ2-7; 11 bases line up with TRBD2. The specimen sequenced was PBMCs. Here the CDR3 DNA reads TGTGCCAGCAGTCTAGCGGGAGGTCCCTACGAGCAGTACTTC. Its translation is CASSLAGGPYEQYF.